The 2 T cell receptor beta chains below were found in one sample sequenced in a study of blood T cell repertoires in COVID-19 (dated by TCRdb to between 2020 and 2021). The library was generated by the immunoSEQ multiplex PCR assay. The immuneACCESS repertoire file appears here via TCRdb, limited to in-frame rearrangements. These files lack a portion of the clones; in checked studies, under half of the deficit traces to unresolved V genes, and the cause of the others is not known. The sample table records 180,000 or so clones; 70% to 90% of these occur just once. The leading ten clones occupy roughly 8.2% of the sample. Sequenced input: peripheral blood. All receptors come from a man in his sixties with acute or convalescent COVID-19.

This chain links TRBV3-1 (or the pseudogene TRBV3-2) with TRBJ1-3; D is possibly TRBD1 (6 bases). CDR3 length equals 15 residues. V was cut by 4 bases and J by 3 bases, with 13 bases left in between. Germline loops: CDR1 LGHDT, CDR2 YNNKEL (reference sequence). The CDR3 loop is CASSRSQGYGNTIYF. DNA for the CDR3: TGTGCCAGCAGCCGATCACAGGGTTATGGAAACACCATATATTTT.

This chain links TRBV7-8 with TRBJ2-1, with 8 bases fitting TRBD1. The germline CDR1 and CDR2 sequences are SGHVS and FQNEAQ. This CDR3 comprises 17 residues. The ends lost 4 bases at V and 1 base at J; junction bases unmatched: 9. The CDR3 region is CASSSLQGASSYNEQFF. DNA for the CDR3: TGTGCCAGCAGCTCGCTTCAGGGGGCTAGTTCCTACAATGAGCAGTTCTTC.